The 19 T cell receptor beta chains reported below all come from one sample, sequenced in a study of T cell responses to AZD1222 COVID-19 vaccine. Method: immunoSEQ multiplex PCR; TCRdb's copy keeps in-frame clones and lacks some. This table holds 90,000 to 130,000 clones, around 90% found once. The source material was peripheral blood, sampled 28 days after the second AZD1222 dose. The receptors here all came from an adult who received the AZD1222 COVID-19 vaccine.

The rearrangement uses TRBV6-5 and TRBJ2-7; 9 bases line up with TRBD1. The J segment lost 5 bases and the V segment lost 7 bases, leaving 6 bases of the junction unmatched. This CDR3 comprises 13 residues. Germline assignment: CDR1 MNHEY and CDR2 SVGAGI. The CDR3 reads CASNTGGGHEQYF. The CDR3 DNA is TGTGCCAGCAACACAGGGGGCGGGCACGAGCAGTACTTC.

This chain uses TRBV3-1 (or the pseudogene TRBV3-2) with TRBJ1-5; 7 positions agree with TRBD1. The germline V gene encodes CDR1 LGHDT and CDR2 YNNKEL (reference sequence). The CDR3 sequence is 18 residues long. V shed 4 bases, J shed 2 bases, and the junction held 14 bases outside the gene matches. CDR3 protein: CASSPPTGRLEGNQPQHF. CDR3 nucleotides: TGTGCCAGCAGCCCACCGACAGGGAGGCTTGAGGGCAATCAGCCCCAGCATTTT.

In this sample, this clone turned up once. The V and J genes are TRBV4-1 and TRBJ2-1; 8 bases are a match to TRBD2. Germline loops: CDR1 MGHRA, CDR2 YSYEKL. This CDR3 contains 15 residues. After removal of 0 bases from V and 10 bases from J, the junction contained 8 bases not matched to a gene. This CDR3 reads CASSQDRGRLGEQFF. The CDR3 DNA reads TGCGCCAGCAGCCAAGATCGCGGGAGGCTCGGCGAGCAGTTCTTC.

The rearrangement links TRBV19 to TRBJ1-1; weak D call: TRBD1 (6 bases). Per the germline V gene, CDR1 is LNHDA and CDR2 is SQIVND (reference sequence). The V end lost 7 bases, the J end lost 9 bases, and 18 bases lay between the germline ends. The CDR3 length is 13 residues. The DNA for the CDR3 is TGTGCCAGTAAGTCTTCGTCGGGGGGCAAAGCTTTCTTT. Its protein product is CASKSSSGGKAFF. Using reference TRBV19 and TRBJ1-1 for the parts outside the CDR3, the full variable domain is DGGITQSPKYLFRKEGQNVTLSCEQNLNHDAMYWYRQDPGQGLRLIYYSQIVNDFQKGDIAEGYSVSREKKESFPLTVTSAQKNPTAFYLCASKSSSGGKAFFGQGTRLTVV.

The chain recombines TRBV28 with TRBJ2-7; D ambiguous. Germline values: CDR1 MDHEN, CDR2 SYDVKM. Trimming removed 6 bases at V and 8 bases at J, with 14 bases between. The CDR3 extends over 12 amino acids. CDR3 loop: CASSPFLLQQYF. CDR3 nucleotides: TGTGCCAGCAGCCCCTTCCTTTTACAGCAGTACTTC.

The rearrangement uses TRBV27 and TRBJ1-5; D gene uncertain. CDR1 is MNHEY and CDR2 is SMNVEV in the germline V gene (reference sequence). Trimming removed 2 bases at V and 10 bases at J, with 18 bases between. There are 15 residues in the CDR3. This chain's CDR3 is CASSLTDTLSSPQHF. The CDR3 DNA follows: TGTGCCAGCAGTTTAACAGACACATTGTCCTCTCCCCAGCATTTT.

The chain combines TRBV2 with TRBJ1-1; maybe TRBD1 (6 bases). V lost 6 bases, J lost 4 bases, and 12 bases lay in between. Germline CDR1 reads SNHLY; CDR2 reads FYNNEI. The CDR3 loop spans 13 amino acids. The CDR3 spells CASRPNRVTEAFF. DNA for the CDR3: TGTGCCAGCAGACCTAACAGGGTCACTGAAGCTTTCTTT.

The chain carries TRBV2 and TRBJ2-7, with D unclear. Trimming left V 5 bases short and J 6 bases short, with 17 bases between. CDR3 length equals 14 residues. Looked up from germline, CDR1 is SNHLY and CDR2 is FYNNEI. CDR3 residues: CASSRDLLLGEQYF. CDR3 DNA sequence: TGTGCCAGCAGTAGAGATCTGCTGTTGGGCGAGCAGTACTTC.

The chain couples TRBV2 to TRBJ2-7, with D perhaps being TRBD1 or TRBD2 (6 bases each). Trimming cost V 5 bases and J 2 bases, with 10 bases left between them. The CDR3 covers 13 residues. The V gene's germline CDR1 is SNHLY and CDR2 FYNNEI. The CDR3 DNA reads as TGTGCCAGCAGTCCTAGGGGGGCCTACGAGCAGTACTTC. Translated: CASSPRGAYEQYF.

The rearrangement links TRBV11-2 to TRBJ2-7; D is perhaps TRBD2 (6 bases). CDR1 is SGHAT, CDR2 FQNNGV, per germline. The CDR3 has 14 residues. Trimming cost V 6 bases and J 7 bases, with 19 bases left between them. CDR3 DNA sequence: TGTGCCAGCAGGGGCGGAGGGAACCTACGGGAGCAGTACTTC. Translated: CASRGGGNLREQYF.

The chain carries TRBV10-3 and TRBJ2-7; 7 nucleotides line up with TRBD1. V was clipped by 7 bases and J by 0 bases; unmatched bases: 3. Germline CDR1 ENHRY, CDR2 SYGVKD. The CDR3 contains 13 residues. CDR3 nucleotides: TGTGCCATCACGGGACAGATCTCCTACGAGCAGTACTTC. Amino acid sequence: CAITGQISYEQYF.

The rearrangement links TRBV2 to TRBJ2-3; D call uncertain. Germline assignment: CDR1 SNHLY and CDR2 FYNNEI. The CDR3 is 14 residues long. V was cut by 1 base and J by 4 bases, with 9 bases left in between. The CDR3 DNA reads TGTGCCAGCAGTGAAGGACTGGATTCAGATACGCAGTATTTT. Translation gives CASSEGLDSDTQYF. The full variable domain, rest sourced from reference TRBV2 and TRBJ2-3, is EPEVTQTPSHQVTQMGQEVILRCVPISNHLYFYWYRQILGQKVEFLVSFYNNEISEKSEIFDDQFSVERPDGSNFTLKIRSTKLEDSAMYFCASSEGLDSDTQYFGPGTRLTVL.

This chain uses TRBV5-4 with TRBJ2-5; D is uncertain. The V gene lost 2 bases and the J gene lost 4 bases, with 15 bases spanning the gap. The CDR3 is 15 amino acids. Germline CDR1 reads SGHNT; CDR2 reads YYREEE (reference sequence). CDR3 residues: CASSLFVQKRETQYF. The CDR3 nucleotides read TGTGCCAGCAGCTTATTTGTCCAGAAGAGAGAGACCCAGTACTTC.

This chain connects TRBV7-2 to TRBJ1-1; no definite D call. The germline V and J ends were trimmed by 4 bases and 0 bases, with 6 bases remaining between them. The germline CDR1 and CDR2 sequences are SGHTA and FQGNSA. The CDR3 has 13 amino acids. CDR3 coding DNA: TGTGCCAGCAGCTCCGGGATGAACACTGAAGCTTTCTTT. Protein product: CASSSGMNTEAFF.

V gene TRBV19 combines with J gene TRBJ1-2; the match to TRBD1 covers 8 bases. CDR1 LNHDA and CDR2 SQIVND come from the germline V gene (reference sequence). This CDR3 has 13 amino acids. V was clipped by 4 bases and J by 2 bases; unmatched bases: 0. CDR3 in DNA: TGTGCCAGTAGTAGGACAGGGAACTATGGCTACACCTTC. Translated: CASSRTGNYGYTF.

This clone was detected a few times. The chain links TRBV10-2 to TRBJ2-2; weak D call: TRBD2 (5 bases). The CDR3 has 15 residues. The ends were cut back, 8 bases at V and 0 bases at J, with 13 bases in the middle. CDR1 WSHSY and CDR2 SAAADI come from the germline V gene. The CDR3 region is CASCLLAPNTGELFF. The DNA of the CDR3 is TGCGCCAGCTGCCTTCTAGCCCCGAACACCGGGGAGCTGTTTTTT.

Here the CDR3 reads CASRTELNTEAFF. CDR3 nucleotides: TGTGCCAGCAGGACAGAGCTGAACACTGAAGCTTTCTTT. V is TRBV6-4 and J is TRBJ1-1, with a tentative D call TRBD1 (5 bases). The CDR3 extends over 13 amino acids. Germline V gene data show CDR1 as MRHNA and CDR2 as SNTAGT. Trimming removed 6 bases at V and 0 bases at J, with 8 bases between.

This clone came up a few times. The V call is TRBV10-3, the J call TRBJ2-2, with 10 bases lining up with TRBD1. This CDR3 spans 17 amino acids. V shed 3 bases, J shed 7 bases, and the junction held 11 bases outside the gene matches. Germline assignment: CDR1 ENHRY and CDR2 SYGVKD. CDR3 DNA sequence: TGTGCCATCAGTGATGACCTCAAGGACAGGGGGATCGGGGAGCTGTTTTTT. Translation gives CAISDDLKDRGIGELFF.

The chain couples TRBV6-4 to TRBJ2-3; D unclear. The CDR3 loop spans 13 amino acids. CDR1 is MRHNA and CDR2 is SNTAGT in the germline V gene. Trimming removed 2 bases from V and 2 bases from J, with 5 bases in between. This chain's CDR3 is CASSDQYTDTQYF. The CDR3 DNA reads TGTGCCAGCAGTGACCAATACACAGATACGCAGTATTTT.